The 20 T cell receptor beta chains below all came from one sample that was sequenced in a study of blood T cell repertoires in COVID-19 (dated by TCRdb to the early 2020s). To prepare the library, the immunoSEQ multiplex PCR assay was applied. TCRdb obtained this table from immuneACCESS and retained in-frame rearrangements with V and J assigned. These tables miss some clones; where compared with another copy, unresolved V genes account for less than half of the shortfall, and the remainder is unexplained. The table for this sample lists a few hundred thousand clones; 85% to 90% of them were counted only once. The leading ten clones occupy over 1.1% of the sample. The specimen sequenced was peripheral blood. These receptors all come from an elderly man with acute or convalescent COVID-19.

This sequence joins TRBV7-9 and TRBJ2-1; D is ambiguous. The CDR3 is 14 residues long. Germline V CDR1 and CDR2: SEHNR, FQNEAQ (reference sequence). The ends were cut back, 3 bases at V and 3 bases at J, with 9 bases in the middle. CDR3 sequence: CASSFESLYNEQFF. Written as DNA, the CDR3 is TGTGCCAGCAGCTTCGAAAGCCTCTACAATGAGCAGTTCTTC.

A single count supports this clone. This chain uses TRBV6-2 or TRBV6-3 with TRBJ2-1; 8 nucleotides line up with TRBD2. The CDR3 consists of 14 residues. Germline CDR1 is MNHEY and CDR2 is SVGEGT. J lost 4 bases, V lost 5 bases, and 4 bases had no gene match. CDR3 in DNA: TGTGCCAGCAGTACGACTAGCGCGTACAATGAGCAGTTCTTC. This translates into CASSTTSAYNEQFF.

CDR3 sequence reads: CASVETDNSPLHF. For the CDR3, the DNA is TGTGCCAGCGTGGAGACAGACAATTCACCCCTCCACTTT. V is TRBV2 and J is TRBJ1-6, with D perhaps matching TRBD1 (5 bases). Trimming shortened V by 8 bases and J by 7 bases, and 12 bases separated the two germline ends. CDR3 size: 13 residues. CDR1 is SNHLY and CDR2 is FYNNEI in the germline V gene.

This chain uses TRBV7-9 with TRBJ2-7; TRBD2 agrees at 9 bases. The CDR3 runs to 17 residues. After removal of 1 base from V and 3 bases from J, the junction contained 10 bases not matched to a gene. Germline V CDR1 and CDR2: SEHNR, FQNEAQ (reference sequence). The CDR3 DNA follows: TGTGCCAGCAGCTTAGTTAGCGGGGGCCGCTCTCACTACGAGCAGTACTTC. Translated: CASSLVSGGRSHYEQYF.

This chain uses TRBV7-3 with TRBJ2-3; maybe TRBD1 (5 bases). Trimming left V 5 bases short and J 2 bases short, with 17 bases between. This CDR3 region has 16 residues. Germline V CDR1 and CDR2: SGHTA, FQGTGA. The CDR3 nucleotides read TGTGCCAGCAGCCCGACAGCACCTCCAACCACAGATACGCAGTATTTT. Its protein is CASSPTAPPTTDTQYF.

The rearrangement joins TRBV6-6 to TRBJ1-5; 8 positions match TRBD1. The length of the CDR3 is 14 residues. Trimming at V came to 7 bases and at J to 4 bases, leaving 6 bases not matched to a gene. Per germline, CDR1 MNHNY and CDR2 SVGAGI (reference sequence). The CDR3 region has the DNA TGTGCCAGCATACACGGGACAGGAAATCAGCCCCAGCATTTT. It is translated as CASIHGTGNQPQHF.

The gene calls are TRBV5-5 and TRBJ1-5; D is perhaps TRBD1 (5 bases). The germline V gene encodes CDR1 SGHKS and CDR2 YYEKEE (reference sequence). The germline V and J ends were trimmed by 2 bases and 3 bases, with 12 bases remaining between them. The CDR3 loop spans 15 amino acids. CDR3 DNA: TGTGCCAGCAGCTTAGCGACAGAGTTCAATCAGCCCCAGCATTTT. Translated, it gives CASSLATEFNQPQHF. The variable domain in full, completed from reference TRBV5-5 and TRBJ1-5, reads DAGVTQSPTHLIKTRGQQVTLRCSPISGHKSVSWYQQVLGQGPQFIFQYYEKEERGRGNFPDRFSARQFPNYSSELNVNALLLGDSALYLCASSLATEFNQPQHFGDGTRLSIL.

The chain joins TRBV6-6 to TRBJ2-5; D gene uncertain. The CDR3 covers 13 residues. Trimming pared 6 bases from V and 5 bases from J, leaving 13 bases between. CDR1 and CDR2 (germline): MNHNY, SVGAGI (reference sequence). The CDR3 region is CASSRVLGETQYF. In DNA, the CDR3 is TGTGCCAGCAGCCGCGTTCTCGGGGAGACCCAGTACTTC.

The gene calls are TRBV5-8 and TRBJ1-4, with a weak D call TRBD1 (6 bases). The CDR3 runs 13 residues. Trimming cost V 4 bases and J 5 bases, with 9 bases left between them. The germline V gene has CDR1 SGHTS and CDR2 YDEGEE. CDR3 region: CASSRDKNEKLFF. The CDR3, as DNA: TGTGCCAGCAGCCGGGACAAAAATGAAAAACTGTTTTTT.

This chain links TRBV4-2 with TRBJ1-2; tentative D call: TRBD1 (5 bases). Germline V gene data show CDR1 as LGHNA and CDR2 as YNFKEQ. V lost 4 bases and J lost 2, with 11 bases in between. The CDR3 runs to 14 residues. The CDR3, as DNA: TGTGCCAGCAGCCCAGGGTCCCGGAACTATGGCTACACCTTC. Its protein product is CASSPGSRNYGYTF.

The rearrangement joins TRBV7-2 to TRBJ1-1; D unresolved. Trimming removed 5 bases from V and 4 bases from J, with 11 bases in between. The V gene's germline CDR1 is SGHTA and CDR2 FQGNSA. This CDR3 is built from 13 residues. In nucleotides, the CDR3 is TGTGCCAGCAGCCCTCACGGGGTCACTGAAGCTTTCTTT. It yields the protein CASSPHGVTEAFF.

V is TRBV18 and J is TRBJ2-5, with D unresolved. CDR3 length: 15 amino acids. Germline CDR1 KGHSH, CDR2 LQKENI. Trimming took 0 bases from V and 0 from J, leaving 8 bases between them. The CDR3 DNA reads TGTGCCAGCTCACCACCAAACAGCTACCAAGAGACCCAGTACTTC. It specifies CASSPPNSYQETQYF. Full variable domain (outside the CDR3, taken from reference TRBV18 and TRBJ2-5): NAGVMQNPRHLVRRRGQEARLRCSPMKGHSHVYWYRQLPEEGLKFMVYLQKENIIDESGMPKERFSAEFPKEGPSILRIQQVVRGDSAAYFCASSPPNSYQETQYFGPGTRLLVL.

This chain uses TRBV7-8 with TRBJ2-7; a possible D gene is TRBD1 (7 bases). Germline CDR1 reads SGHVS; CDR2 reads FQNEAQ. The CDR3 loop spans 15 amino acids. Deletions cut 3 bases from V and 2 bases from J, with 14 bases between. Here the CDR3 DNA reads TGTGCCAGCAGCTTGGGCAGGGGGGCCCCCTACGAGCAGTACTTC. Encoded protein: CASSLGRGAPYEQYF.

The J gene is TRBJ1-1, the V gene TRBV12-5, with 7 bases aligning to TRBD1. J gave up 11 bases and V 0 bases, and 9 bases lay outside the gene matches. Per germline, CDR1 LGHNT and CDR2 FRNRAP. This CDR3 contains 14 residues. The CDR3: CASGLVWGQSKAFF. The CDR3 nucleotides read TGTGCTAGTGGTTTGGTATGGGGACAGAGTAAGGCTTTCTTT.

This clone has only one observation. CDR3 loop: CASSQDSQGEKLFF. CDR3 in DNA: TGCGCCAGCAGCCAAGATTCCCAGGGCGAAAAACTGTTTTTT. The chain uses TRBV4-1 and TRBJ1-4; D possibly corresponds to TRBD1 (5 bases). The ends were cut back, 0 bases at V and 8 bases at J, with 10 bases in the middle. Germline lookup yields CDR1 MGHRA and CDR2 YSYEKL. The CDR3 runs 14 residues.

The table lists this clone with many counts. This chain uses TRBV14 with TRBJ2-7, with D tentatively TRBD2 (7 bases). Trimming pared 5 bases from V and 7 bases from J, leaving 12 bases between. The CDR3 spans 12 residues. Looked up from germline, CDR1 is SGHDN and CDR2 is FVKESK. The CDR3 DNA reads TGTGCCAGCAGCGCCGGGGGGCGTGAGCAGTACTTC. Translating gives CASSAGGREQYF. Combining the CDR3 with reference TRBV14 and TRBJ2-7 gives the whole variable domain EAGVTQFPSHSVIEKGQTVTLRCDPISGHDNLYWYRRVMGKEIKFLLHFVKESKQDESGMPNNRFLAERTGGTYSTLKVQPAELEDSGVYFCASSAGGREQYFGPGTRLTVT.

J is TRBJ1-6 and V is TRBV5-8, with D tentatively TRBD1 (5 bases). V lost 2 bases, J lost 0 bases, and 15 bases lay in between. The V gene's germline CDR1 is SGHTS and CDR2 YDEGEE. There are 18 residues in the CDR3. CDR3 nucleotides: TGTGCCAGCAGCTTCCAACGGGACTTAAGCTCCTATAATTCACCCCTCCACTTT. Translating it yields CASSFQRDLSSYNSPLHF.

J is TRBJ2-1 and V is TRBV10-3, with a possible D match to TRBD2 (6 bases). The CDR3 sequence is 16 residues long. CDR1 is ENHRY, CDR2 SYGVKD, per germline. V was trimmed by 2 bases and J by 7 bases, leaving 18 bases between them. DNA of the CDR3: TGTGCCATCAGTGAGGTCGCGGCGGGACCCCGTAATGAGCAGTTCTTC. Residues: CAISEVAAGPRNEQFF.

The genes are TRBV7-9 and TRBJ2-1, with D perhaps matching TRBD2 (6 bases). The CDR3 has 12 residues. With 5 bases removed from V and 8 bases from J, the gap between germline ends came to 10 bases. Germline loops: CDR1 SEHNR, CDR2 FQNEAQ (reference sequence). DNA of the CDR3: TGTGCCAGCAGCATAACGGGGGATGAGCAGTTCTTC. Translation: CASSITGDEQFF.

The chain uses TRBV19 and TRBJ1-2; TRBD1 matches 7 bases. CDR1 LNHDA and CDR2 SQIVND come from the germline V gene (reference sequence). J gave up 3 bases and V 2 bases, and 6 bases lay outside the gene matches. This CDR3 spans 15 amino acids. The CDR3 DNA reads as TGTGCCAGTAGTATAATGCCGGGGACAGACTATGGCTACACCTTC. Amino acid sequence: CASSIMPGTDYGYTF.